This T cell receptor beta chain derives from a study of blood T cell repertoires in COVID-19 (dated by TCRdb to 2019 to 2021). For the wider study: Collaborator samples came from the United States, Italy and Spain and covered acute and convalescent phases of COVID-19. Samples came from the ongoing ImmuneRACE study (first 160 participants) plus 1,254 subjects from 6 global collaborators. The prospective study material was composed of cDNA or gDNA derived from T cells, B-cell-depleted T cells, or PBMCs. The repertoires were made available in a free public database intended to serve as a resource for research on the immune response to SARS-CoV-2. Nearly every sample came with metadata listing a de-identified subject ID, COVID-19 status, age in years and sex. Where available, HLA class I and class II types were taken from metadata supplied by the sample provider and were not determined by assay-based typing. Subjects who had been exposed to COVID-19, were actively infected with it, or had recovered from it provided the deeply sampled blood TCRbeta repertoires that made up the dataset. Broad study findings and their caveats: The quantity of clinical and demographic metadata differed by source and by participant and was supplied without curation.

The immunoSEQ Assay, a bias-controlled multiplex PCR, was used to amplify TCRbeta CDR3 regions from genomic DNA. Per the original workflow: Nucleated cell counts per sample were estimated from amplification of reference gene primers within the assay. To quantify the absolute abundance of each unique TCRbeta CDR3 rearrangement, sequence reads were collapsed and filtered. Productive Simpson clonality was computed per sample as the square root of Simpson's diversity index over productive rearrangements. Here the immuneACCESS table is served through TCRdb, limited to in-frame sequences with V and J called. Missing clones are a known gap in these copies; in checked studies unresolved V genes cover under half, and the rest lacks a known reason. The DNA was the basis for D and trimming; V, J and clone size are from that table. The sample contains about 380,000 clones, around 87% of them found a single time. 1.3% of the sample rests with the top ten.

For this clone: Its recognized antigen is unknown. No much larger clone is present one base from it, and per-base qualities are unavailable.

V lost 0 bases and J lost 6 bases; the stretch between them is 12 bases long. As encoded in the germline V gene, CDR1 is LGHNA while CDR2 is YSLEER. Inclusive of the bounding cysteine and phenylalanine, the CDR3 is 15 residues long. The entry retains the CDR3 DNA only, 45 bases that are in frame from base 1. Enrolling through a virtual design, the prospective study's participants ranged in age from roughly 18 to 95 years and lived across about two dozen United States geographic areas. In the prospective study, cohorts were assigned on the basis of participant-reported clinical history obtained from a screening survey and a study questionnaire. For ImmuneRACE Cohort 3, a participant was defined as recovered based on two consecutive negative NP/OP PCR tests, clearance by a healthcare professional, or resolution of symptoms. Mobile phlebotomists in the prospective study collected whole blood, serum and a nasopharyngeal or oropharyngeal swab from every participant. Participants in the prospective study had the option to provide additional blood draws and questionnaires over a roughly 2-month period. Prospective study blood samples were shipped either frozen or at room temperature before DNA extraction.

In this chain, TRBV4-3 is recombined with TRBJ2-1; TRBD2 is a possible D gene, resting on 6 matching bases. The specimen was PBMCs or T cells enriched from blood (not recorded which). This clonotype was sampled from a young man who had recovered from COVID-19. The nucleotides read TGCGCCAGCAGCCAAGATAGGAGCGGGTTCAATGAGCAGTTCTTC. Translated, it reads CASSQDRSGFNEQFF.